This section outlines one T cell receptor (beta chain) sequence together with its context. The protocol was immunoSEQ multiplex PCR, while the TCRdb copy is restricted to in-frame clones and leaves out a portion. The repertoire holds approximately 73,000 clones, with around 86% as singletons. V gave up 3 bases and J gave up 6 bases, with 8 bases separating them. Germline values: CDR1 SNHLY, CDR2 FYNNEI. The CDR3 totals 12 residues. The entry originates in a study of blood T cell repertoires in COVID-19. What was sequenced was peripheral blood. J is TRBJ1-2 and V is TRBV2; maybe TRBD1 (6 bases). This TCR came from a woman aged 60 to 75 with acute or convalescent COVID-19. The CDR3 protein is CASSESGDGYTF. The CDR3 DNA reads TGTGCCAGCAGTGAGTCAGGGGATGGCTACACCTTC.